Presented here are 5 T cell receptor beta chains from one specimen sequenced in a study of CD8 T cells in Susac syndrome. About 0.5 to 1 ug RNA was reverse transcribed with random hexamers. TCRdb called the immunoSEQ multiplex PCR reads again in MiXCR, with one record for every CDR3 protein. This sample has 200,000 to 250,000 distinct CDR3 sequences, with 80% to 95% found just once. Sequencing input: CD8+ T cells from PBMCs. The receptors stem from a human donor with multiple sclerosis.

The rearrangement links TRBV11-2 to TRBJ2-2, with unresolved D. Germline CDR1 is SGHAT and CDR2 is FQNNGV. V gave up 5 bases and J gave up 4 bases, with 14 bases separating them. This CDR3 spans 15 amino acids. CDR3 sequence (DNA): TGTGCCAGCAGCGGAACCGCCTTAGGCACCGGGGAGCTGTTTTTT. Translating gives CASSGTALGTGELFF.

The chain combines TRBV3-1 with TRBJ1-2; maybe TRBD1 (5 bases). The CDR3 extends over 15 amino acids. Germline V gene data show CDR1 as LGHDT and CDR2 as YNNKEL (reference sequence). V was trimmed by 4 bases and J by 0 bases, leaving 12 bases between them. CDR3 in DNA: TGTGCCAGCAGCCCACGACAGAAGTCTAACTATGGCTACACCTTC. It codes for CASSPRQKSNYGYTF.

The sample holds one count of this clonotype. V and J are TRBV29-1 and TRBJ2-2, with D unresolved. Germline loops: CDR1 SQVTM, CDR2 ANQGSEA. The CDR3 is 15 residues long. V gave up 1 base and J gave up 2 bases, with 11 bases separating them. The CDR3 coding sequence is TGCAGCGTTGAAGCGGTAGCAGAAAACACCGGGGAGCTGTTTTTT. Translated: CSVEAVAENTGELFF.

The V gene is TRBV6-5, the J gene TRBJ2-1, with TRBD1 as a possible D gene (6 bases). The CDR3 totals 14 residues. V was clipped by 8 bases and J by 7 bases, with 18 bases between them. The germline gives CDR1 MNHEY, CDR2 SVGAGI. The CDR3 region is CASAMRLRGNEQFF. Here the CDR3 DNA reads TGTGCCAGCGCCATGCGCCTCAGGGGAAATGAGCAGTTCTTC.

The V and J genes are TRBV15 and TRBJ2-7; TRBD2 matches 7 bases. CDR3 length equals 13 residues. J gave up 5 bases and V 5 bases, and 6 bases lay outside the gene matches. CDR1 is LNHNV and CDR2 is YYDKDF in the germline V gene (reference sequence). CDR3 region: CATSLTSDDEQYF. The CDR3 DNA is TGTGCCACCAGCCTTACTAGCGACGACGAGCAGTACTTC.